A single T cell receptor beta chain is shown here with its context. This sample is part of a study of T cell changes during pregnancy in multiple sclerosis. Trimming took 5 bases from V and 4 from J; bases not matched to a gene: 12. This CDR3 has 16 residues. In germline, CDR1 is MDHEN, CDR2 SYDVKM. The data were produced by immunoSEQ multiplex PCR, yet TCRdb's version contains in-frame clones alone and is incomplete. The sample has fewer than 25,000 clones, about 90% seen once. This specimen was CD4+ T cells from peripheral blood mononuclear cells, taken in the third trimester of pregnancy. This TCR derives from a female donor in good health, enrolled as a control in a pregnancy study. The V gene is TRBV28, the J gene TRBJ1-1; 8 nucleotides agree with TRBD1. The CDR3 sequence: CASSRQALTGATEAFF. The CDR3 bases are TGTGCCAGCAGTCGACAAGCATTGACAGGGGCCACTGAAGCTTTCTTT.